This TCR beta chain was recorded in a study of blood T cell repertoires in COVID-19. Across the study: Whether acute or convalescent, the COVID-19 samples came from the United States, Italy and Spain. T cells, B-cell-depleted T cells, or PBMCs supplied cDNA or gDNA.

Germline V gene lookup returns CDR1 SGDLS and CDR2 YYNGEE. The CDR3 has 15 residues. Trimming took off 2 bases at V and 5 bases at J, with 15 bases between the two ends. Authors' analysis steps: Amplification of reference gene primers provided the estimated nucleated cell counts. Profiled with immunoSEQ multiplex PCR; TCRdb holds only in-frame clones, not every one. V, J and clone size are those of that table, while D and trimming were read from the DNA. The sample consists of 300,000 to 400,000 clones, roughly 85% of them appearing once. This rearrangement joins TRBV9 to TRBJ2-3; D perhaps matches TRBD1 (6 bases). This TCR was recovered from a human donor in a cohort sampled during active COVID-19. The sequenced material came from peripheral blood. This CDR3 is CASSVGQGREDTQYF. The DNA for the CDR3 is TGTGCCAGCAGCGTCGGCCAGGGGCGCGAAGATACGCAGTATTTT. The full variable domain, rest sourced from reference TRBV9 and TRBJ2-3, is DSGVTQTPKHLITATGQRVTLRCSPRSGDLSVYWYQQSLDQGLQFLIQYYNGEERAKGNILERFSAQQFPDLHSELNLSSLELGDSALYFCASSVGQGREDTQYFGPGTRLTVL.